This T cell receptor beta chain was retrieved from a study of a mutant IDH1 vaccine in newly diagnosed glioma. Study-wide context: Onset of vaccination occurred 4-6 weeks following radiotherapy alone, or with temozolomide cycles.

A word on this clone: Its antigen is unknown.

Study observations and caveats: Among all patients, vaccine-induced immune responses occurred in roughly 95%.

Clones were sequenced by immunoSEQ multiplex PCR, and TCRdb holds only the in-frame ones, with some missing. The data hold about 40,000 clones, with approximately 91% observed a single time. The time point: week 5, during vaccination. Mutant IDH1 20-mer peptide, at 300 ug, made up each vaccine dose, with topical imiquimod. Source: PBMCs, taken from a glioma patient whose treatment included an IDH1 peptide vaccine. The sequence was collected from a man aged 45-65 years with glioma.

In DNA form, the CDR3 reads TGCGCCAGCAGCCAAGGGACAGGGGATTACAATGAGCAGTTCTTC. Translated, it gives CASSQGTGDYNEQFF. The V gene is TRBV4-1, the J gene TRBJ2-1, with 9 bases aligning to TRBD1. The CDR3 contains 15 residues. Germline CDR1 is MGHRA and CDR2 is YSYEKL. Unmatched junction bases numbered 2, after V lost 1 base and J lost 4 bases.